Sequencing of this T cell receptor beta chain was carried out in a study of blood T cell repertoires in COVID-19. Germline V gene sequence: CDR1 MDHEN, CDR2 SYDVKM. The CDR3 runs 15 residues. V dropped 1 base and J dropped 8 bases, with 12 bases sitting between them. Profiling relied on immunoSEQ multiplex PCR, and the TCRdb table lists in-frame clones only, not all of them. The profile shows about 180,000 clones, 70% to 85% of them singletons. The gene calls are TRBV28 and TRBJ1-6; the D is unclear. The sample comprised peripheral blood. The sequence derives from a man aged 80 or over with COVID-19, enrolled during active disease. CDR3 loop: CASSLFGNGDSPLHF. The DNA for the CDR3 is TGTGCCAGCAGTTTATTTGGCAACGGGGATTCACCCCTCCACTTT.